This entry lists 5 T cell receptor beta chains sequenced from one sample in a study of blood T cell repertoires in COVID-19. Sequencing was performed with immunoSEQ multiplex PCR; in TCRdb, only in-frame clones are kept and a portion is missing. The table lists 35,000 to 50,000 clones, approximately 80% of them singletons. Input material: peripheral blood. The receptors were gathered from a man in his 60s in a cohort sampled during active COVID-19.

This clone was picked up a small number of times. This chain links TRBV12-3 or TRBV12-4 with TRBJ2-7; D not resolved. Trimming cost V 3 bases and J 0 bases, with 6 bases left between them. The CDR3 extends over 13 amino acids. CDR3 loop: CASSFGASYEQYF. In DNA, the CDR3 is TGTGCCAGCAGTTTCGGAGCCTCCTACGAGCAGTACTTC.

J is TRBJ1-3 and V is TRBV18, with D hard to call. The CDR3 totals 14 residues. Germline-derived CDR1 and CDR2 are KGHSH and LQKENI. V was shortened by 2 bases and J by 0 bases, with 5 bases between the two germline ends. CDR3 loop: CASSPSVSGNTIYF. DNA for the CDR3: TGTGCCAGCTCACCATCCGTCTCTGGAAACACCATATATTTT.

The V call is TRBV28, the J call TRBJ1-2; TRBD1 aligns across 8 bases. V was clipped by 5 bases and J by 5 bases; unmatched bases: 16. The CDR3 runs 17 residues. In germline, CDR1 is MDHEN, CDR2 SYDVKM. CDR3 coding DNA: TGTGCCAGCAGTAGTTTTCAACCTGACAGGGGAATATATGGCTACACCTTC. Translation: CASSSFQPDRGIYGYTF.

The rearrangement links TRBV5-5 to TRBJ2-1, with a possible D match to TRBD1 (5 bases). The CDR3 runs to 12 residues. V lost 3 bases to trimming and J lost 9 bases, with 10 bases between them. Germline-derived CDR1 and CDR2 are SGHKS and YYEKEE (reference sequence). The CDR3 reads CASSSTDTEQFF. In DNA, the CDR3 is TGTGCCAGCAGCTCGACGGACACTGAGCAGTTCTTC.

This chain connects TRBV3-1 (or the pseudogene TRBV3-2) to TRBJ1-1; possibly TRBD1 for D (6 bases). The ends were cut back, 6 bases at V and 1 base at J, with 9 bases in the middle. This CDR3 spans 13 amino acids. CDR1 and CDR2 from the germline V gene are LGHDT and YNNKEL (reference sequence). The CDR3 nucleotides read TGTGCCAGCAGTAAAGGGGGGAACACTGAAGCTTTCTTT. It yields the protein CASSKGGNTEAFF.